Each of the 29 T cell receptor beta chains below was sequenced from the same sample in a study of cytomegalovirus exposure and HLA in healthy donors. PCR involved 60 Vbeta and 13 Jbeta primers. The data were produced by immunoSEQ multiplex PCR, yet TCRdb's version contains in-frame clones alone and is incomplete. The sample contains some 140,000 clones, around three quarters of which appear only once. Material: PBMCs. The source is a man aged 40-49 years in good health and CMV-seropositive.

This chain links TRBV4-1 with TRBJ2-7, with D possibly matching TRBD2 (6 bases). CDR3 length: 17 amino acids. CDR1 and CDR2 from the germline V gene are MGHRA and YSYEKL. V was shortened by 0 bases and J by 2 bases, with 17 bases between the two germline ends. The CDR3 protein is CASSQDKRAGRTYEQYF. The CDR3 region has the DNA TGCGCCAGCAGCCAAGATAAAAGGGCGGGACGAACCTACGAGCAGTACTTC.

The chain has TRBV19 and TRBJ2-3; the D gene is possibly TRBD2 (6 bases). V was cut by 4 bases and J by 2 bases, with 10 bases left in between. CDR1 is LNHDA and CDR2 is SQIVND in the germline V gene (reference sequence). The CDR3 is 14 residues long. CDR3 nucleotide sequence: TGTGCCAGTAGTAGGGGAGGAACCACAGATACGCAGTATTTT. Translation: CASSRGGTTDTQYF.

The chain employs TRBV7-2 and TRBJ2-7, with a possible D match to TRBD1 (6 bases). The V end was cut by 5 bases, the J end by 8 bases, with 22 bases between. The CDR3 has 15 residues. Germline V CDR1 and CDR2: SGHTA, FQGNSA. The CDR3 sequence is CASSLHSGTRLQQYF. The CDR3 nucleotides read TGTGCCAGCAGCCTACACTCGGGGACACGACTCCAGCAGTACTTC.

The rearrangement links TRBV19 to TRBJ2-2, with 11 bases matching TRBD2. This CDR3 region has 15 residues. In germline, CDR1 is LNHDA, CDR2 SQIVND (reference sequence). V lost 6 bases to trimming and J lost 4 bases; unmatched junction nucleotides: 4. The CDR3 nucleotides read TGTGCCAGTAGGGGACTAGCGGAGGGCACCGGGGAGCTGTTTTTT. Translated: CASRGLAEGTGELFF.

The chain uses TRBV28 and TRBJ1-1, with TRBD1 matching 9 bases. Germline assignment: CDR1 MDHEN and CDR2 SYDVKM. The ends lost 5 bases at V and 9 bases at J; junction bases unmatched: 7. The CDR3 extends over 13 amino acids. CDR3: CASSPPDRGKAFF. CDR3 nucleotide sequence: TGTGCCAGCAGTCCCCCTGACAGGGGGAAAGCTTTCTTT.

This CDR3 reads CASSWTSGVSYEQYF. CDR3 sequence (DNA): TGTGCCAGCAGCTGGACTAGCGGGGTCTCCTACGAGCAGTACTTC. The chain recombines TRBV13 with TRBJ2-7; 12 bases fit TRBD2. The V gene end was trimmed by 4 bases and the J gene end by 0 bases; junction bases not matched to a gene: 1. In germline, CDR1 is PRHDT, CDR2 FYEKMQ (reference sequence). The CDR3 extends over 15 amino acids.

This clone was seen only once. The CDR3 spells CASSTPRDSYGYTF. CDR3 nucleotides: TGTGCCAGCAGTACTCCCAGGGACAGCTATGGCTACACCTTC. V usage is TRBV7-9 and J usage is TRBJ1-2, with TRBD1 matching over 7 bases. This CDR3 has 14 residues. Trimming removed 6 bases from V and 4 bases from J; junction bases left unmatched: 8. Per germline, CDR1 SEHNR and CDR2 FQNEAQ (reference sequence).

The chain uses TRBV7-9 and TRBJ1-5; D ambiguous. The CDR3 contains 16 residues. Germline V gives CDR1 SEHNR, CDR2 FQNEAQ (reference sequence). Trimming removed 1 base at V and 2 bases at J, with 12 bases between. Here the CDR3 reads CASSLVTGGGNQPQHF. The DNA for the CDR3 is TGTGCCAGCAGCTTAGTTACGGGTGGTGGCAATCAGCCCCAGCATTTT.

Turning to this clone: One end of the junction varies from germline; a read error may be responsible. This chain connects TRBV19 to TRBJ2-6; maybe TRBD1 (6 bases). Germline V gene lookup returns CDR1 LNHDA and CDR2 SQIVND (reference sequence). The CDR3 length is 15 residues. CDR3 loop: CASSRGGSGANVLTF. The CDR3 DNA reads TGTGCCAGTAGTAGAGGGGGTTCTGGAGCCAACGTCCTGACTTTC.

The J gene is TRBJ2-7, the V gene TRBV5-1; D uncertain. V shed 0 bases and J shed 0 bases, with 19 bases lying between them. CDR3 size: 18 residues. Germline V gene sequence: CDR1 SGHRS, CDR2 YFSETQ. CDR3 DNA sequence: TGCGCCAGCAGCTTGGACCCTATGGGTGGGCTTAGCTCCTACGAGCAGTACTTC. Translation gives CASSLDPMGGLSSYEQYF.

This sequence joins TRBV7-9 and TRBJ1-2; tentative D call: TRBD1 (6 bases). The germline CDR1 and CDR2 sequences are SEHNR and FQNEAQ (reference sequence). V was clipped by 2 bases and J by 13 bases, with 14 bases between them. This CDR3 comprises 12 residues. The CDR3 loop is CASSLRQVYCTF. The CDR3, as DNA: TGTGCCAGCAGCTTAAGACAGGTTTATTGCACCTTC. The full variable domain, rest sourced from reference TRBV7-9 and TRBJ1-2, is DTGVSQNPRHKITKRGQNVTFRCDPISEHNRLYWYRQTLGQGPEFLTYFQNEAQLEKSRLLSDRFSAERPKGSFSTLEIQRTEQGDSAMYLCASSLRQVYCTFGSGTRLTVV.

The V gene is TRBV6-1, the J gene TRBJ2-3, with D perhaps TRBD2 (5 bases). The CDR3 consists of 15 residues. Between the trimmed V and J ends, which lost 2 bases and 5 bases, there was a span of 14 bases. The germline CDR1 and CDR2 sequences are MNHNS and SASEGT. CDR3 DNA sequence: TGTGCCAGCAGTGAAACGGCAGCTAGCCGAGATACGCAGTATTTT. Its translation is CASSETAASRDTQYF.

This chain's CDR3 is CASSRGSREKLFF. The CDR3 nucleotides read TGTGCCAGTAGTCGAGGCAGTCGTGAAAAACTGTTTTTT. The chain uses TRBV19 and TRBJ1-4; no definite D call. This CDR3 is 13 amino acids long. CDR1 is LNHDA and CDR2 is SQIVND in the germline V gene (reference sequence). Trimming shortened V by 5 bases and J by 7 bases, and 11 bases separated the two germline ends.

This clone turned up a few times. The chain carries TRBV11-1 and TRBJ2-1; 7 bases align to TRBD2. The CDR3 runs 15 residues. Germline loops: CDR1 SGHAT, CDR2 FQDESV (reference sequence). The V segment lost 4 bases and the J segment 0 bases; nucleotides outside the gene matches: 3. The CDR3 reads CASSSGGNSYNEQFF. The DNA of the CDR3 is TGTGCCAGCAGCTCGGGGGGTAACTCCTACAATGAGCAGTTCTTC.

The chain is built from TRBV29-1 and TRBJ1-1; D is perhaps TRBD1 (5 bases). V was trimmed by 5 bases and J by 3 bases, leaving 13 bases between them. This CDR3 has 13 residues. Per germline, CDR1 SQVTM and CDR2 ANQGSEA. The CDR3 region has the DNA TGCAGCGTTCAGTTTGGGGGGGACACTGAAGCTTTCTTT. Translating gives CSVQFGGDTEAFF.

The genes are TRBV11-2 and TRBJ2-3, with 7 bases matching TRBD2. The CDR3 is made up of 12 amino acids. The V gene end was trimmed by 6 bases and the J gene end by 6 bases; junction bases not matched to a gene: 3. Germline V gives CDR1 SGHAT, CDR2 FQNNGV. The CDR3 bases are TGTGCCAGCAGTCTGGGGGGGGATACGCAGTATTTT. Protein product: CASSLGGDTQYF.

This chain connects TRBV7-2 to TRBJ2-5, with D uncertain. This CDR3 spans 12 amino acids. The V end was cut by 1 base, the J end by 5 bases, with 5 bases between. Germline-derived CDR1 and CDR2 are SGHTA and FQGNSA. CDR3 coding DNA: TGTGCCAGCAGCTTAGTTCGGGAGACCCAGTACTTC. It codes for CASSLVRETQYF.

This chain uses TRBV7-8 with TRBJ1-4, with 9 bases that match TRBD1. The germline V gene has CDR1 SGHVS and CDR2 FQNEAQ. The junction had 9 bases not matched to a gene; V was cut back by 5 bases and J by 8 bases. The CDR3 extends over 15 amino acids. The CDR3 DNA sequence: TGTGCCAGCAGCCGAAACAGGGGGCAAGGGGAAAAACTGTTTTTT. As protein: CASSRNRGQGEKLFF.

V usage is TRBV28 and J usage is TRBJ2-2, with D unresolved. Trimming removed 5 bases from V and 5 bases from J, with 9 bases in between. The CDR3 is 13 amino acids. The germline CDR1 and CDR2 sequences are MDHEN and SYDVKM. Written as DNA, the CDR3 is TGTGCCAGCAGTCGTGCAGCGACCGGGGAGCTGTTTTTT. Translated, it gives CASSRAATGELFF.

This clone was recorded a few times. The chain joins TRBV20-1 to TRBJ1-2; the D gene is possibly TRBD1 (5 bases). The germline V gene encodes CDR1 DFQATT and CDR2 SNEGSKA (reference sequence). The CDR3 length is 11 residues. The CDR3 reads CSTQANYGYTF. The CDR3 region has the DNA TGCAGCACACAGGCTAACTATGGCTACACCTTC.

The rearrangement uses TRBV28 and TRBJ2-7, with unresolved D. The CDR3 has 11 amino acids. V dropped 6 bases and J dropped 3 bases, with 6 bases sitting between them. CDR1 MDHEN and CDR2 SYDVKM come from the germline V gene. CDR3 sequence: CASRLSYEQYF. CDR3 sequence (DNA): TGTGCCAGCAGGCTTAGCTACGAGCAGTACTTC.

This clone showed up just once. The identical CDR3 is also encoded by other nucleotide sequences in the sample. The chain has TRBV5-1 and TRBJ1-1, with unresolved D. This CDR3 has 14 amino acids. Germline values: CDR1 SGHRS, CDR2 YFSETQ. The V end lost 4 bases, the J end lost 0 bases, and 10 bases lay between the germline ends. The DNA of the CDR3 is TGCGCCAGCAGCCCCGACACCCTGAACACTGAAGCTTTCTTT. The encoded protein is CASSPDTLNTEAFF.

This chain uses TRBV5-1 with TRBJ2-2; D is possibly TRBD1 (6 bases). This CDR3 is built from 13 residues. V gave up 5 bases and J gave up 1 base, with 6 bases separating them. The V gene's germline CDR1 is SGHRS and CDR2 YFSETQ. The CDR3 is CASRQGNTGELFF. DNA for the CDR3: TGCGCCAGCAGACAGGGGAACACCGGGGAGCTGTTTTTT.

The chain combines TRBV2 with TRBJ2-5; maybe TRBD1 (5 bases). Judging by the DNA end, TRBJ2-7 fits better; the J call may be wrong. The CDR3 spans 14 residues. CDR1 and CDR2 (germline): SNHLY, FYNNEI. CDR3 in DNA: TGTGCCAGCAAGGGGCAGGCGAGCTCCTACGAGCAGTACTTC. It yields the protein CASKGQASSYEQYF.

The J gene is TRBJ2-7, the V gene TRBV5-1; D gene unclear. The germline V gene has CDR1 SGHRS and CDR2 YFSETQ. Trimming took 0 bases from V and 2 from J, leaving 6 bases between them. This CDR3 is 13 amino acids long. In DNA form, the CDR3 reads TGCGCCAGCAGCTTGGATCCTGCCTACGAGCAGTACTTC. It codes for CASSLDPAYEQYF.

The gene calls are TRBV30 and TRBJ1-3; unclear D gene. From germline, CDR1 is GTSNPN and CDR2 SVGIG (reference sequence). Trimming pared 2 bases from V and 0 bases from J, leaving 11 bases between. The CDR3 totals 15 residues. The CDR3 DNA follows: TGTGCCTGGAGTCTGGACTCTGCCTCTGGAAACACCATATATTTT. Its protein is CAWSLDSASGNTIYF.

The chain couples TRBV30 to TRBJ1-3; 7 bases match TRBD1. Trimming at V came to 8 bases and at J to 0 bases, leaving 4 bases not matched to a gene. CDR1 GTSNPN and CDR2 SVGIG come from the germline V gene (reference sequence). This CDR3 has 13 residues. The CDR3 sequence: CAVQGISGNTIYF. Here the CDR3 DNA reads TGTGCCGTACAGGGGATCTCTGGAAACACCATATATTTT.

The chain combines TRBV5-8 with TRBJ2-7; 8 bases line up with TRBD2. The CDR3 is 14 amino acids. Looked up from germline, CDR1 is SGHTS and CDR2 is YDEGEE. V lost 3 bases, J lost 4 bases, and 6 bases stayed unmatched. CDR3 bases: TGTGCCAGCAGCTGGGGACTAGAGTCATACGAGCAGTACTTC. Its protein product is CASSWGLESYEQYF.

This clone has only a few counts. V and J are TRBV29-1 and TRBJ2-2; 7 bases are shared with TRBD2. The CDR3 runs to 13 residues. Germline CDR1 SQVTM, CDR2 ANQGSEA. J was trimmed by 6 bases and V by 6 bases; bases with no gene match: 7. DNA of the CDR3: TGCAGCGTGAGGGGCGGGAGACCCGGGGAGCTGTTTTTT. It yields the protein CSVRGGRPGELFF.